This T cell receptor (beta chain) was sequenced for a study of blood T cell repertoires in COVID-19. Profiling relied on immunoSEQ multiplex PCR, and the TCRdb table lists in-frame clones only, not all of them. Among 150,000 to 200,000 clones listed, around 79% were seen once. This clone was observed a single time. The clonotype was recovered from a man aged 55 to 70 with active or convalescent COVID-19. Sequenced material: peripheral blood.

The CDR3 bases are TGTGCCACCAGCGGACAGGACCATGAAGCTTTCTTT. It is translated as CATSGQDHEAFF. The rearrangement links TRBV24-1 to TRBJ1-1; 7 bases align to TRBD1. The CDR3 is made up of 12 amino acids. CDR1 is KGHDR, CDR2 SFDVKD, per germline. J gave up 7 bases and V 7 bases, and 5 bases lay outside the gene matches.